The following is a TCR beta chain sequence with its context. Original data processing: Reference gene primer amplification in the assay estimated nucleated cell counts. The method was immunoSEQ multiplex PCR; TCRdb's version includes in-frame clones alone and lacks a portion of them. The DNA gave D and trimming, while V, J and clone size come from that table. The data hold about 260,000 clones, with approximately 85% observed a single time. The CDR3 is 11 residues long. The germline gives CDR1 MNHEY, CDR2 SMNVEV (reference sequence). Trimming stripped 5 bases from V and 7 bases from J, with 8 bases between. These data belong to a study of blood T cell repertoires in COVID-19. Study overall: From the United States, Italy and Spain came samples of acute and convalescent COVID-19. T cells, B-cell-depleted T cells, or PBMCs provided the cDNA or gDNA that served as material.

The origin of this receptor is a human donor in a cohort sampled during active COVID-19. The sequenced sample was peripheral blood. The J gene is TRBJ2-5, the V gene TRBV27, with D unclear. The CDR3 sequence is CASSLFWTQYF. CDR3 DNA: TGTGCCAGCAGTCTTTTTTGGACCCAGTACTTC.